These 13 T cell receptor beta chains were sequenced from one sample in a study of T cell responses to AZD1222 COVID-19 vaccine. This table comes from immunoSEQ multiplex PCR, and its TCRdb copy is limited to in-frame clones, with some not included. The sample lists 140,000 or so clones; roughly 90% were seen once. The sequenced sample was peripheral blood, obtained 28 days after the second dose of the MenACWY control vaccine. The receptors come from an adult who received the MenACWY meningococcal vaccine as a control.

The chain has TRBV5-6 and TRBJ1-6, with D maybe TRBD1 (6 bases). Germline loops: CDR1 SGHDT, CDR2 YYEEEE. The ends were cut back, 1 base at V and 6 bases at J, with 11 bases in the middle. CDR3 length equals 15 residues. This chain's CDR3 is CASSLRQASNSPLHF. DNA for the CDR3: TGTGCCAGCAGCTTGCGACAGGCTTCTAATTCACCCCTCCACTTT.

The CDR3 reads CASRQGVYEQYF. CDR3 coding DNA: TGTGCCAGCAGACAGGGGGTTTACGAGCAGTACTTC. The chain carries TRBV12-3 or TRBV12-4 and TRBJ2-7, with TRBD1 identical over 8 bases. This CDR3 spans 12 amino acids. The trim removed 6 bases at V and 4 bases at J, leaving 2 bases unmatched.

The CDR3 sequence is CASSPGLGRRYEQYF. The DNA of the CDR3 is TGTGCCAGCTCACCGGGACTAGGGCGGAGATACGAGCAGTACTTC. This chain joins TRBV18 and TRBJ2-7; TRBD2 agrees at 8 bases. V dropped 3 bases and J dropped 4; count of bases not matched to a gene: 8. CDR1 and CDR2 from the germline V gene are KGHSH and LQKENI. CDR3 size: 15 residues.

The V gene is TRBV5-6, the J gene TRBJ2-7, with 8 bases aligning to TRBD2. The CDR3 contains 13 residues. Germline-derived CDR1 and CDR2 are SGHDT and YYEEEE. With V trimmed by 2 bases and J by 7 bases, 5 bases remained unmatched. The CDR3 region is CASSLGTSWEQYF. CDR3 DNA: TGTGCCAGCAGCTTAGGGACTAGTTGGGAGCAGTACTTC.

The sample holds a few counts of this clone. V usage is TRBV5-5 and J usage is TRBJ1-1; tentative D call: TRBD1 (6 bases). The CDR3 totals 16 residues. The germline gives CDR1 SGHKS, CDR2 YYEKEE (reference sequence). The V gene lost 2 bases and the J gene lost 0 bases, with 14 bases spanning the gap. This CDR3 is CASSLSGTPMNTEAFF. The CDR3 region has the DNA TGTGCCAGCAGCTTATCCGGGACACCTATGAACACTGAAGCTTTCTTT.

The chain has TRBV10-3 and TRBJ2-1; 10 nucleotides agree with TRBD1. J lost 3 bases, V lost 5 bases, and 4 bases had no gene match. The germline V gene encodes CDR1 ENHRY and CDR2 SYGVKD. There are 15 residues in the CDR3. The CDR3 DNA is TGTGCCATCAGTTACGGGACAGGGGACTACAATGAGCAGTTCTTC. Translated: CAISYGTGDYNEQFF.

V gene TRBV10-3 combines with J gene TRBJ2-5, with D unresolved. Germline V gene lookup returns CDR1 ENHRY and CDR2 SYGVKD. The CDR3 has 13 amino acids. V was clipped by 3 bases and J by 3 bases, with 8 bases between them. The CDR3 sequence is CAISDRAKETQYF. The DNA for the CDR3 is TGTGCCATCAGTGACCGGGCGAAAGAGACCCAGTACTTC.

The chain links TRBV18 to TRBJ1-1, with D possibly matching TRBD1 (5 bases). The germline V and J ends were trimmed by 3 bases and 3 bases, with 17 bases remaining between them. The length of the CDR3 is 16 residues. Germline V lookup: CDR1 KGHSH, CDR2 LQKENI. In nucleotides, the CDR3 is TGTGCCAGCTCACCCCTCCGGGGGGAGGTGGACACTGAAGCTTTCTTT. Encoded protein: CASSPLRGEVDTEAFF.

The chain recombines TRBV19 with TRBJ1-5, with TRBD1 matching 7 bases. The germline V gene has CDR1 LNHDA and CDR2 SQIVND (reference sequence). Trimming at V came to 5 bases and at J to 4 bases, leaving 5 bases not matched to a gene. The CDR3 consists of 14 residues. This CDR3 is CASSGGQNNQPQHF. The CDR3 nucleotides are TGTGCCAGTAGTGGGGGACAGAATAATCAGCCCCAGCATTTT.

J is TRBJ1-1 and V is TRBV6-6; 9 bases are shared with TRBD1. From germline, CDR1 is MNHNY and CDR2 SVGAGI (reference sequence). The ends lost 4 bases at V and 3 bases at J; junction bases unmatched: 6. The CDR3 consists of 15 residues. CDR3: CASSFLDRGDTEAFF. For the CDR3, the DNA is TGTGCCAGCAGTTTCCTAGACAGGGGGGACACTGAAGCTTTCTTT.

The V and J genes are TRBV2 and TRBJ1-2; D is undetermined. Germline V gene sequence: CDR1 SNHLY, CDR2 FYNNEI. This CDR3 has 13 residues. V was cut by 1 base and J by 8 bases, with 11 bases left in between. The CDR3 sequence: CASSEGQDGGYTF. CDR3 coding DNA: TGTGCCAGCAGTGAAGGGCAGGACGGGGGCTACACCTTC. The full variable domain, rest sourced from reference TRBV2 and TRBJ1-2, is EPEVTQTPSHQVTQMGQEVILRCVPISNHLYFYWYRQILGQKVEFLVSFYNNEISEKSEIFDDQFSVERPDGSNFTLKIRSTKLEDSAMYFCASSEGQDGGYTFGSGTRLTVV.

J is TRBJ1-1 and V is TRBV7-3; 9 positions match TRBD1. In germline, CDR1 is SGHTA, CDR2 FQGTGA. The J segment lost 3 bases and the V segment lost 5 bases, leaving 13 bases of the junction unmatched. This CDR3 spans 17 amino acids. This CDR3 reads CASSPSRDRVPDTEAFF. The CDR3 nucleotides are TGTGCCAGCAGCCCAAGCCGGGACAGGGTTCCGGACACTGAAGCTTTCTTT.

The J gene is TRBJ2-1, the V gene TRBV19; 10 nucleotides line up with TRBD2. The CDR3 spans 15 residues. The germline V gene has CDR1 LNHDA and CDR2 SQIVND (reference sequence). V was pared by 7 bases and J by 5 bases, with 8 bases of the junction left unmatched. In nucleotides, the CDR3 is TGTGCCAGTACCCCTAGCGGGAGCAGGGACAATGAGCAGTTCTTC. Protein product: CASTPSGSRDNEQFF.